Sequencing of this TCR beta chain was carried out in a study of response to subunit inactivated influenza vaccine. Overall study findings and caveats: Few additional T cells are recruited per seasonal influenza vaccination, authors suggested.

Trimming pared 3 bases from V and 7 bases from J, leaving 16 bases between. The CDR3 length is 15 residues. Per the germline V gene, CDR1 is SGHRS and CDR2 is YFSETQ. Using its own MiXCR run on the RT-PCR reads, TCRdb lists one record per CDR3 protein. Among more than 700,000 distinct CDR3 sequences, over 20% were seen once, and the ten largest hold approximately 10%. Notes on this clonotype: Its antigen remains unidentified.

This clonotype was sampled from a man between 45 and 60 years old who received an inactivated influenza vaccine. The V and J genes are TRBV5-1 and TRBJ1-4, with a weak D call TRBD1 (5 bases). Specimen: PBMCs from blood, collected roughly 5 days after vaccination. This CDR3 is CASSSQAGKFEKLFF. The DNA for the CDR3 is TGCGCCAGCAGCTCACAGGCTGGCAAGTTTGAAAAACTGTTTTTT.